The 31 T cell receptor beta chains in this list originate from one sample, sequenced in a study of blood T cell repertoires in COVID-19. The protocol was immunoSEQ multiplex PCR, while the TCRdb copy is restricted to in-frame clones and leaves out a portion. Among around 300,000 clones listed, around 87% were seen once. The sample was peripheral blood. The receptors here all came from a woman aged 45-59 years with active or convalescent COVID-19.

The rearrangement uses TRBV7-2 and TRBJ2-1, with TRBD1 matching over 9 bases. CDR1 is SGHTA and CDR2 is FQGNSA in the germline V gene. The CDR3 is 16 residues long. V trimming: 1 base; J trimming: 7 bases; junction bases outside the gene matches: 8. In nucleotides, the CDR3 is TGTGCCAGCAGCTTAGGAGGGACAGGGAAAATTAATGAGCAGTTCTTC. Translating it yields CASSLGGTGKINEQFF.

The rearrangement links TRBV6-5 to TRBJ1-1; tentatively, D is TRBD1 (6 bases). V was clipped by 0 bases and J by 1 base, with 9 bases between them. This CDR3 is 15 amino acids long. Germline CDR1 reads MNHEY; CDR2 reads SVGAGI. CDR3 in DNA: TGTGCCAGCAGTTACTCGGGACACAAGAACACTGAAGCTTTCTTT. As protein: CASSYSGHKNTEAFF.

This clone was counted a few times. The rearrangement links TRBV6-6 to TRBJ2-1; 8 bases line up with TRBD1. The CDR3 is 14 residues long. Germline CDR1 MNHNY, CDR2 SVGAGI (reference sequence). Trimming removed 5 bases from V and 6 bases from J; junction bases left unmatched: 6. CDR3 sequence: CASSTQGGGNEQFF. The CDR3, as DNA: TGTGCCAGCAGTACACAGGGGGGTGGCAATGAGCAGTTCTTC.

J is TRBJ1-1 and V is TRBV5-1, with unresolved D. V dropped 2 bases and J dropped 1 base, with 30 bases sitting between them. There are 21 residues in the CDR3. The germline V gene encodes CDR1 SGHRS and CDR2 YFSETQ. In nucleotides, the CDR3 is TGCGCCAGCAGCTTCCAAACTAACCGGGGTATAAAACGGTTTTCGAACACTGAAGCTTTCTTT. Translation: CASSFQTNRGIKRFSNTEAFF.

This chain connects TRBV5-1 to TRBJ2-5; D is ambiguous. This CDR3 has 13 residues. Trimming left V 2 bases short and J 1 base short, with 6 bases between. Germline CDR1 SGHRS, CDR2 YFSETQ. For the CDR3, the DNA is TGCGCCAGCAGCTTCCAGGCCCAAGAGACCCAGTACTTC. Its protein is CASSFQAQETQYF.

On this clone itself: Germline and junction disagree at one end, which may indicate a read error. Other DNA sequences in the sample encode the same CDR3. This chain connects TRBV4-2 to TRBJ2-7; 11 nucleotides line up with TRBD2. Germline CDR1 reads LGHNA; CDR2 reads YNFKEQ. The CDR3 length is 15 residues. In DNA, the CDR3 is TGTGCCAGCAGCCGAGATCTAGCGGGGGGTTACGAACAGTACTTC. It is translated as CASSRDLAGGYEQYF.

The V gene is TRBV15, the J gene TRBJ1-4; D unresolved. Trimming left V 0 bases short and J 6 bases short, with 11 bases between. Per germline, CDR1 LNHNV and CDR2 YYDKDF (reference sequence). The CDR3 runs 15 residues. CDR3 DNA: TGTGCCACCAGCAGAGATCCGGCGCAGGATGAAAAACTGTTTTTT. Amino acid sequence: CATSRDPAQDEKLFF. Full variable domain (outside the CDR3, taken from reference TRBV15 and TRBJ1-4): DAMVIQNPRYQVTQFGKPVTLSCSQTLNHNVMYWYQQKSSQAPKLLFHYYDKDFNNEADTPDNFQSRRPNTSFCFLDIRSPGLGDTAMYLCATSRDPAQDEKLFFGSGTQLSVL.

The CDR3 DNA sequence: TGTGCCAGCAGCTTTGGACAGGGAGCTTATGGCTACACCTTC. Translation: CASSFGQGAYGYTF. V is TRBV7-2 and J is TRBJ1-2, with TRBD1 identical over 8 bases. Germline V gene sequence: CDR1 SGHTA, CDR2 FQGNSA. The CDR3 spans 14 residues. Germline trimming cut 3 bases from V and 5 bases from J; bases unmatched to any gene: 5.

The table lists this clone with a count of one. V gene TRBV3-1 (or the pseudogene TRBV3-2) combines with J gene TRBJ1-6, with a possible D match to TRBD1 (6 bases). The CDR3 has 14 residues. Germline lookup yields CDR1 LGHDT and CDR2 YNNKEL (reference sequence). V was clipped by 4 bases and J by 5 bases, with 9 bases between them. CDR3 bases: TGTGCCAGCAGCCCACAGGGCGATAATTCACCCCTCCACTTT. Its protein product is CASSPQGDNSPLHF.

V is TRBV19 and J is TRBJ1-2; D ambiguous. The CDR3 contains 13 residues. CDR1 is LNHDA and CDR2 is SQIVND in the germline V gene (reference sequence). Trimming shortened V by 7 bases and J by 3 bases, and 12 bases separated the two germline ends. The CDR3, as DNA: TGTGCCAGTACCTTTCTCTCGGACTATGGCTACACCTTC. Translated: CASTFLSDYGYTF.

The chain carries TRBV5-1 and TRBJ2-5, with TRBD1 matching 8 bases. CDR3 length: 14 amino acids. V lost 5 bases and J lost 1; bases outside the gene matches: 4. Germline V gives CDR1 SGHRS, CDR2 YFSETQ. The CDR3, as DNA: TGCGCCAGCAGTCAGGGGGCGGGCCAAGAGACCCAGTACTTC. It is translated as CASSQGAGQETQYF.

The CDR3 reads CASSHTGTSGTSANTGELFF. DNA of the CDR3: TGTGCCAGCAGCCACACCGGGACTAGCGGGACCTCCGCGAACACCGGGGAGCTGTTTTTT. The chain recombines TRBV3-1 (or the pseudogene TRBV3-2) with TRBJ2-2, with TRBD2 matching over 13 bases. The J segment lost 0 bases and the V segment lost 3 bases, leaving 10 bases of the junction unmatched. Looked up from germline, CDR1 is LGHDT and CDR2 is YNNKEL (reference sequence). The CDR3 sequence is 20 residues long.

This clone was seen just once. This chain links TRBV7-2 with TRBJ2-2; TRBD1 matches 8 bases. V shed 1 base and J 6 bases; nucleotides not matched to a gene: 7. The CDR3 loop spans 16 amino acids. Germline V gives CDR1 SGHTA, CDR2 FQGNSA. CDR3 in DNA: TGTGCCAGCAGCTTAGTTGGCAGGGGGCTTGCCGGGGAGCTGTTTTTT. Translation gives CASSLVGRGLAGELFF.

The CDR3 DNA is TGTGCCAGTAGTACGAATAACAGGGGCGGGAACACTGAAGCTTTCTTT. This encodes CASSTNNRGGNTEAFF. The chain is built from TRBV19 and TRBJ1-1; 7 bases align to TRBD1. Germline trimming cut 4 bases from V and 1 base from J; bases unmatched to any gene: 9. Germline V gives CDR1 LNHDA, CDR2 SQIVND (reference sequence). This CDR3 has 16 amino acids.

This sequence joins TRBV10-3 and TRBJ2-1, with 13 bases that match TRBD2. This CDR3 is 18 amino acids long. Per the germline V gene, CDR1 is ENHRY and CDR2 is SYGVKD. J lost 0 bases, V lost 5 bases, and 7 bases had no gene match. The CDR3 loop is CAISTGLAGSSSYNEQFF. CDR3 DNA: TGTGCCATCAGTACGGGACTAGCGGGATCGAGCTCCTACAATGAGCAGTTCTTC.

CDR3 loop: CASSHHRGGYTGELFF. The CDR3 DNA is TGCGCCAGCAGCCACCACCGGGGAGGGTACACCGGGGAGCTGTTTTTT. The rearrangement uses TRBV4-3 and TRBJ2-2; 7 bases line up with TRBD2. The CDR3 contains 16 residues. Germline V gene lookup returns CDR1 LGHNA and CDR2 YSLEER. Trimming took 3 bases from V and 3 from J; bases not matched to a gene: 7.

The chain employs TRBV6-5 and TRBJ1-1; D gene uncertain. CDR1 and CDR2 from the germline V gene are MNHEY and SVGAGI. Trimming shortened V by 7 bases and J by 0 bases, and 9 bases separated the two germline ends. The CDR3 runs 13 residues. In DNA, the CDR3 is TGTGCCAGCATCGGCAGGATGAACACTGAAGCTTTCTTT. Protein sequence: CASIGRMNTEAFF.

Many counts were recorded for this clone. The chain's CDR3 is CASSYTPDSTYEQYF. Written as DNA, the CDR3 is TGTGCCAGCAGCTACACACCCGACAGTACCTACGAGCAGTACTTC. The chain uses TRBV3-1 (or the pseudogene TRBV3-2) and TRBJ2-7, with D possibly being TRBD1 (5 bases). Germline V lookup: CDR1 LGHDT, CDR2 YNNKEL (reference sequence). V dropped 5 bases and J dropped 2 bases, with 16 bases sitting between them. The CDR3 consists of 15 residues.

The rearrangement uses TRBV6-5 and TRBJ1-4; a weak D match, TRBD1 (5 bases). Trimming took off 0 bases at V and 5 bases at J, with 7 bases between the two ends. This CDR3 spans 14 amino acids. Germline V gene lookup returns CDR1 MNHEY and CDR2 SVGAGI. The CDR3: CASSYSNRNEKLFF. In DNA form, the CDR3 reads TGTGCCAGCAGTTACTCGAACAGGAATGAAAAACTGTTTTTT.

The rearrangement links TRBV29-1 to TRBJ1-1; tentative D call: TRBD1 (6 bases). Germline assignment: CDR1 SQVTM and CDR2 ANQGSEA. The CDR3 length is 13 residues. Trimming pared 4 bases from V and 4 bases from J, leaving 13 bases between. The CDR3 nucleotides are TGCAGCGTTGGGAGGGGAGGGGGCACTGAAGCTTTCTTT. This gives the protein CSVGRGGGTEAFF.

The chain combines TRBV3-1 (or the pseudogene TRBV3-2) with TRBJ1-2; D is ambiguous. This CDR3 is built from 17 residues. Germline values: CDR1 LGHDT, CDR2 YNNKEL (reference sequence). The germline V and J ends were trimmed by 3 bases and 3 bases, with 20 bases remaining between them. The CDR3 DNA is TGTGCCAGCAGCCAGACACGGGATAGCCGTGGCGACTATGGCTACACCTTC. This sequence encodes CASSQTRDSRGDYGYTF.

The rearrangement joins TRBV5-1 to TRBJ2-1; tentative D call: TRBD2 (6 bases). The CDR3 extends over 15 amino acids. Trimming took 4 bases from V and 6 from J, leaving 17 bases between them. The germline CDR1 and CDR2 sequences are SGHRS and YFSETQ. The CDR3 nucleotides are TGCGCCAGCAGCCTTATGCCGGGAGTGGGCAATGAGCAGTTCTTC. Translating gives CASSLMPGVGNEQFF.

J is TRBJ2-3 and V is TRBV5-4, with D unresolved. Trimming took 3 bases from V and 0 from J, leaving 14 bases between them. CDR3 length: 16 amino acids. CDR1 and CDR2 from the germline V gene are SGHNT and YYREEE (reference sequence). The CDR3 DNA sequence: TGTGCCAGCAGCTCTTCTTTACCGCGGAGCACAGATACGCAGTATTTT. Amino acid sequence: CASSSSLPRSTDTQYF.

This chain joins TRBV19 and TRBJ1-5, with 9 bases lining up with TRBD1. V was pared by 6 bases and J by 4 bases, with 7 bases of the junction left unmatched. CDR1 is LNHDA and CDR2 is SQIVND in the germline V gene (reference sequence). The CDR3 totals 15 residues. The CDR3 region has the DNA TGTGCCAGTAGAAAGGACAGGGGATTTAATCAGCCCCAGCATTTT. Its translation: CASRKDRGFNQPQHF. Complete variable domain (other parts from reference TRBV19 and TRBJ1-5): DGGITQSPKYLFRKEGQNVTLSCEQNLNHDAMYWYRQDPGQGLRLIYYSQIVNDFQKGDIAEGYSVSREKKESFPLTVTSAQKNPTAFYLCASRKDRGFNQPQHFGDGTRLSIL.

This clone was detected once. Other DNA sequences in this specimen translate into the identical CDR3. The chain carries TRBV29-1 and TRBJ2-5; 7 positions agree with TRBD1. The CDR3 length is 12 residues. V lost 4 bases and J lost 5; bases outside the gene matches: 4. From germline, CDR1 is SQVTM and CDR2 ANQGSEA. The CDR3: CSVVTGEETQYF. CDR3 in DNA: TGCAGCGTTGTTACAGGGGAGGAGACCCAGTACTTC. The whole variable domain, filled in from reference TRBV29-1 and TRBJ2-5, reads SAVISQKPSRDICQRGTSLTIQCQVDSQVTMMFWYRQQPGQSLTLIATANQGSEATYESGFVIDKFPISRPNLTFSTLTVSNMSPEDSSIYLCSVVTGEETQYFGPGTRLLVL.

V gene TRBV4-1 combines with J gene TRBJ1-5; TRBD1 aligns across 9 bases. Trimming at V came to 1 base and at J to 7 bases, leaving 11 bases not matched to a gene. CDR1 is MGHRA, CDR2 YSYEKL, per germline. This CDR3 is 17 amino acids long. The CDR3 nucleotides read TGCGCCAGCAGCCAAGTCGTACGGGACAGGGCCGGCCAGCCCCAGCATTTT. It translates to CASSQVVRDRAGQPQHF.

This clone came up once. V gene TRBV29-1 combines with J gene TRBJ1-1; D uncertain. The germline gives CDR1 SQVTM, CDR2 ANQGSEA. This CDR3 comprises 12 residues. Trimming shortened V by 4 bases and J by 2 bases, and 8 bases separated the two germline ends. Written as DNA, the CDR3 is TGCAGCGTTGGACTGGTTAACACTGAAGCTTTCTTT. Protein product: CSVGLVNTEAFF.

The chain couples TRBV19 to TRBJ2-1, with D possibly matching TRBD1 (5 bases). The germline CDR1 and CDR2 sequences are LNHDA and SQIVND (reference sequence). The ends were cut back, 5 bases at V and 2 bases at J, with 7 bases in the middle. This CDR3 is built from 13 residues. CDR3 sequence (DNA): TGTGCCAGTAGTCAGGGAACCTACAATGAGCAGTTCTTC. Translating gives CASSQGTYNEQFF.

This chain uses TRBV30 with TRBJ1-1; D possibly corresponds to TRBD1 (6 bases). Germline-derived CDR1 and CDR2 are GTSNPN and SVGIG (reference sequence). The CDR3 runs to 15 residues. Trimming removed 2 bases from V and 1 base from J, with 14 bases in between. CDR3 region: CAWSSLTGPNTEAFF. Written as DNA, the CDR3 is TGTGCCTGGAGTTCCTTGACAGGACCGAACACTGAAGCTTTCTTT.

The chain combines TRBV18 with TRBJ1-1; D possibly corresponds to TRBD1 (5 bases). CDR1 is KGHSH, CDR2 LQKENI, per germline. Deletions cut 3 bases from V and 0 bases from J, with 8 bases between. The CDR3 extends over 14 amino acids. The CDR3 DNA is TGTGCCAGCTCACCTGGGGCGATGAACACTGAAGCTTTCTTT. Translation gives CASSPGAMNTEAFF. Full variable domain (remainder filled in from reference TRBV18 and TRBJ1-1): NAGVMQNPRHLVRRRGQEARLRCSPMKGHSHVYWYRQLPEEGLKFMVYLQKENIIDESGMPKERFSAEFPKEGPSILRIQQVVRGDSAAYFCASSPGAMNTEAFFGQGTRLTVV.

The chain has TRBV11-2 and TRBJ1-1; TRBD1 aligns across 7 bases. CDR3 length: 14 residues. J lost 1 base, V lost 6 bases, and 5 bases had no gene match. Germline V CDR1 and CDR2: SGHAT, FQNNGV. The CDR3 here is CASRPGQTNTEAFF. The CDR3 nucleotides read TGTGCCAGCAGACCGGGACAGACGAACACTGAAGCTTTCTTT.